A selection of T cell receptor beta chains follows, all from one sample in a study of cytomegalovirus exposure and HLA in healthy donors. Assay used: immunoSEQ multiplex PCR; TCRdb lists only in-frame clones, some missing. Of 110,000 to 150,000 clones detected, roughly 80% appear once; the ten largest clones hold more than 0.95%. Sequencing input: PBMCs. The receptors shown here come from a man in his late teens or twenties in good health and CMV-seronegative. The CDR3 runs from the conserved cysteine through the conserved F or W. The D gene is left open where the match is weak. Only some rows state a clone size, as once, few, many or a class for expanded clones.

CDR3nt	CDR3aa	d_gene	v_gene	j_gene	abundance
TGTGCCAGCAGCCAAGGGACAGGGATGAACACCGGGGAGCTGTTTTTT	CASSQGTGMNTGELFF	TRBD1	TRBV4-2	TRBJ2-2	once
TGTGCCAGCAGGATAGCGTGGACAGGAACTTGGAGAGGCTACACCTTC	CASRIAWTGTWRGYTF	TRBD1	TRBV7-2	TRBJ1-2	-
TGTGCCTGGAGTGGTAAAAGGACTATTGACTCCTACGAGCAGTACTTC	CAWSGKRTIDSYEQYF	-	TRBV30	TRBJ2-7	-
TGTGCCACCAGTAGGAGGAGGGCAGATACGCAGTATTTT	CATSRRRADTQYF	-	TRBV15	TRBJ2-3	-
TGTGCCAGCAGCCCAGGGAGGTACTATGGCTACACCTTC	CASSPGRYYGYTF	-	TRBV14	TRBJ1-2	once
TGTGCCAGCAGCGGCACCTACGAGCAGTACTTC	CASSGTYEQYF	-	TRBV5-6	TRBJ2-7	-
TGTGCCAGCAGTTACCAGACAGGGGGCAATTCACCCCTCCACTTT	CASSYQTGGNSPLHF	TRBD1	TRBV6-5	TRBJ1-6	-
TGTGCCAGCTCACTGCAGGATTCAAACGTCCTGACTTTC	CASSLQDSNVLTF	-	TRBV18	TRBJ2-6	-
TGTGCCAGCAGCCCCCGCGGAGCCAGCACAGATACGCAGTATTTT	CASSPRGASTDTQYF	-	TRBV9	TRBJ2-3	once
TGTGCCAGCAGCTCGGGACAGGGACTCCCCGGGGAGCTGTTTTTT	CASSSGQGLPGELFF	TRBD1	TRBV7-9	TRBJ2-2	-
TGTGCCAGCAGCGCTGATCCACGCGGGGGTGCTGGGGCCAACGTCCTGACTTTC	CASSADPRGGAGANVLTF	TRBD2	TRBV9	TRBJ2-6	-
TGTGCCTGGAGTTTTAACAGCATGAACACTGAAGCTTTCTTT	CAWSFNSMNTEAFF	-	TRBV30	TRBJ1-1	-